This T cell receptor beta chain was obtained from a study of identical twins. Study-level results: Abundant beta clonotypes from cord blood bore fewer insertions; memory repertoires lacked this pattern.

V dropped 9 bases and J dropped 3; count of bases not matched to a gene: 8. This CDR3 has 13 residues. Germline CDR1 LNHDA, CDR2 SQIVND (reference sequence). A remark on this clonotype: The antigen is undetermined.

Template switching added a universal primer site; cDNA carried unique molecular identifiers. TCRdb used MiXCR to reprocess the 5' RACE reads, holding one entry per CDR3 protein. The repertoire consists of 400,000 to 600,000 distinct CDR3 sequences, with 20% to 25% occurring once and the leading ten covering roughly 0.5%. These same data were also listed under a study on yellow fever vaccine responses in identical twins.

This chain connects TRBV19 to TRBJ2-7; TRBD1 agrees at 7 bases. Sequenced sample: CD4+ T cells sorted from blood. The clonotype was recovered from a woman between 18 and 29 years old in good health. CDR3 region: CASQPGTDYEQYF. CDR3 sequence (DNA): TGTGCCAGCCAACCGGGGACAGACTACGAGCAGTACTTC.